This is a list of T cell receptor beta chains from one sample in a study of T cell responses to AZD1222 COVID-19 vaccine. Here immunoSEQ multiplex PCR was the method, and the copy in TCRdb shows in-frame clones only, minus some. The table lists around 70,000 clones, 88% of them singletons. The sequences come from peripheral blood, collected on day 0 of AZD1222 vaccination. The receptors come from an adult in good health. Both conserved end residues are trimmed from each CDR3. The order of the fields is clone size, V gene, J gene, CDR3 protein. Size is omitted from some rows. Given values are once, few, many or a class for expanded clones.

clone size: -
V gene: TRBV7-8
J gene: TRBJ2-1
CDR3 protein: ASSSPGSGRINEQF

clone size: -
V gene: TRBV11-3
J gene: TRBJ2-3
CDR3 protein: ASSIAETDTQY

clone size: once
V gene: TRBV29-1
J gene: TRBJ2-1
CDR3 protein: SGVSPSGRLNNEQF

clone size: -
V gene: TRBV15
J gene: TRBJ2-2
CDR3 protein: ATSRGLPNTGELF

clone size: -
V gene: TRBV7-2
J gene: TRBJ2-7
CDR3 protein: ASTGVRAGEQY

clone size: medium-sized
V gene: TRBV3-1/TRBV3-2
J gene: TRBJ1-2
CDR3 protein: ASSQDTHRRLYGYT

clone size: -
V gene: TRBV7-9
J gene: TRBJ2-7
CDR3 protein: ASSSFSGTREGYEQY

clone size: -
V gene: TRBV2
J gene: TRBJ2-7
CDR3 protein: ASSVRGGITYEQY

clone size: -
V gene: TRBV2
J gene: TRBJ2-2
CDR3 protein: ATRLARAGELF

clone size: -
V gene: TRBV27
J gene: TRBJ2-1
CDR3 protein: ASRVDFSYNEQF

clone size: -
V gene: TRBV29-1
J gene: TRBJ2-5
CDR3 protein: SVSRRGPQETQY

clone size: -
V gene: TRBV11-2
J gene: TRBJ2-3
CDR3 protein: ASRTTSGRAGTQY